The TCR beta chain described here comes from a study of blood T cell repertoires in COVID-19. Overall study context: Material from acute and convalescent COVID-19 was sourced from the United States, Italy and Spain. PBMCs, B-cell-depleted T cells, or T cells provided the cDNA or gDNA that made up the material.

There are 15 residues in the CDR3. Trimming cost V 6 bases and J 2 bases, with 17 bases left between them. In germline, CDR1 is MDHEN, CDR2 SYDVKM. This clone occurred a few times. Source study methods: Scientists estimated how many nucleated cells there were by amplifying reference gene primers. The assay was immunoSEQ multiplex PCR, and TCRdb's table has in-frame clones only and misses some. V, J and clone size derive from that table, while D and trimming were established from the DNA sequence. The table lists some 83,000 clones, about two thirds of them singletons. The TCR was taken from a woman aged 80 or older with acute or convalescent COVID-19. This rearrangement joins TRBV28 to TRBJ2-7; no definite D call. The specimen sequenced was peripheral blood. The CDR3 nucleotides read TGTGCCAGCAGCTTCCTCGGTAGCAGCCCCTACGAGCAGTACTTC. It codes for CASSFLGSSPYEQYF. The entire variable domain, with the rest obtained from reference TRBV28 and TRBJ2-7, is as follows: DVKVTQSSRYLVKRTGEKVFLECVQDMDHENMFWYRQDPGLGLRLIYFSYDVKMKEKGDIPEGYSVSREKKERFSLILESASTNQTSMYLCASSFLGSSPYEQYFGPGTRLTVT.